What follows are 15 T cell receptor beta chains derived from one specimen sequenced in a study of shared clonotypes between healthy human individuals. Method: immunoSEQ multiplex PCR; TCRdb's copy keeps in-frame clones and lacks some. The repertoire holds fewer than 400,000 clones, around 72% seen once, with about 9.3% in the top ten. Sequenced material: memory CD4+ T cells sorted from blood. Subset defined: CD45RA-negative fraction. Receptor source: a man between 25 and 39 years old in good health.

For this clone: A much larger clone lies a single base off, so this may be a read error. V and J are TRBV11-2 and TRBJ2-7; D gene ambiguous. Trimming left V 4 bases short and J 3 bases short, with 4 bases between. In germline, CDR1 is SGHAT, CDR2 FQNNGV. This CDR3 region has 11 residues. CDR3 in DNA: TGTGCCAGCAGCTCCGGCTACGAGCAGTACTTC. Translating gives CASSSGYEQYF.

The J gene is TRBJ2-7, the V gene TRBV6-6; tentatively, D is TRBD1 or TRBD2 (5 bases each). Trimming took 10 bases from V and 2 from J, leaving 12 bases between them. CDR3 length equals 12 residues. Germline CDR1 reads MNHNY; CDR2 reads SVGAGI (reference sequence). This CDR3 is CATRDGTYEQYF. CDR3 DNA: TGTGCCACTCGGGACGGGACCTACGAGCAGTACTTC.

This chain connects TRBV27 to TRBJ2-7; 11 nucleotides match TRBD2. V shed 5 bases and J 2 bases; nucleotides not matched to a gene: 2. This CDR3 region has 14 residues. Germline CDR1 is MNHEY and CDR2 is SMNVEV (reference sequence). The CDR3 spells CASSKTSGAYEQYF. DNA for the CDR3: TGTGCCAGCAGTAAGACTAGCGGGGCCTACGAGCAGTACTTC.

The chain recombines TRBV5-1 with TRBJ2-3; weak D call: TRBD2 (6 bases). Germline CDR1 reads SGHRS; CDR2 reads YFSETQ. The CDR3 has 14 amino acids. V was pared by 7 bases and J by 2 bases, with 14 bases between. The CDR3 spells CASFGGLYTDTQYF. The DNA of the CDR3 is TGCGCCAGCTTTGGGGGACTCTACACAGATACGCAGTATTTT.

The chain recombines TRBV2 with TRBJ1-5; 8 bases fit TRBD1. Germline trimming cut 3 bases from V and 6 bases from J; bases unmatched to any gene: 7. The CDR3 runs 15 residues. Germline V gives CDR1 SNHLY, CDR2 FYNNEI. CDR3: CASSDRGQVTQPQHF. CDR3 in DNA: TGTGCCAGCAGTGATCGGGGACAGGTAACTCAGCCCCAGCATTTT. The variable domain in full, with the rest retrieved from reference TRBV2 and TRBJ1-5, is EPEVTQTPSHQVTQMGQEVILRCVPISNHLYFYWYRQILGQKVEFLVSFYNNEISEKSEIFDDQFSVERPDGSNFTLKIRSTKLEDSAMYFCASSDRGQVTQPQHFGDGTRLSIL.

This clone has a handful of counts. The rearrangement joins TRBV6-1 to TRBJ1-1; the D is unclear. This CDR3 comprises 12 residues. From germline, CDR1 is MNHNS and CDR2 SASEGT. Trimming pared 6 bases from V and 0 bases from J, leaving 5 bases between. CDR3 in amino acids: CASRVLNTEAFF. CDR3 DNA sequence: TGTGCCAGCAGGGTACTGAACACTGAAGCTTTCTTT.

This clone appeared a single time. CDR3 in DNA: TGCGCCAGCAGCCAGGTTACGGGACAGTCTTATGGCTACACCTTC. It translates to CASSQVTGQSYGYTF. The chain couples TRBV4-3 to TRBJ1-2; 7 bases are a match to TRBD1. The CDR3 totals 15 residues. The ends lost 3 bases at V and 5 bases at J; junction bases unmatched: 9. The germline V gene has CDR1 LGHNA and CDR2 YSLEER.

At least ten counts were recorded for this clone. This chain joins TRBV27 and TRBJ1-1, with unresolved D. Germline V CDR1 and CDR2: MNHEY, SMNVEV (reference sequence). V lost 4 bases and J 0 bases, leaving 15 bases between the germline ends. The CDR3 runs 16 residues. The CDR3 is CASSSQLFFMNTEAFF. The CDR3 DNA sequence: TGTGCCAGCAGTTCGCAACTATTCTTCATGAACACTGAAGCTTTCTTT.

CDR3: CASSTGWGTEAFF. CDR3 nucleotides: TGTGCCAGCAGCACGGGATGGGGGACTGAAGCTTTCTTT. The chain recombines TRBV6-1 with TRBJ1-1; tentative D call: TRBD1 (5 bases). CDR3 size: 13 residues. Germline values: CDR1 MNHNS, CDR2 SASEGT. Trimming took off 6 bases at V and 5 bases at J, with 13 bases between the two ends.

This clone was detected only once. The chain couples TRBV19 to TRBJ2-1; no clear D. The CDR3 contains 12 residues. With 9 bases removed from V and 6 bases from J, the gap between germline ends came to 12 bases. Germline CDR1 reads LNHDA; CDR2 reads SQIVND (reference sequence). CDR3 coding DNA: TGTGCCAGAAGACCCGGGCCCAATGAGCAGTTCTTC. Protein product: CARRPGPNEQFF.

Ten or more counts support this clone. The sample contains more than one DNA sequence encoding this CDR3. J is TRBJ2-7 and V is TRBV2; D is unclear. Germline V gene sequence: CDR1 SNHLY, CDR2 FYNNEI. This CDR3 contains 10 residues. Between the trimmed V and J ends, which lost 8 bases and 3 bases, there was a span of 5 bases. The CDR3 spells CASGDYEQYF. CDR3 in DNA: TGTGCCAGCGGGGACTACGAGCAGTACTTC.

V is TRBV15 and J is TRBJ2-2; D is undetermined. Germline CDR1 and CDR2: LNHNV and YYDKDF (reference sequence). V gave up 5 bases and J gave up 4 bases, with 8 bases separating them. The CDR3 has 13 residues. The CDR3 nucleotides read TGTGCCACCAGCGTTCATACCACCGGGGAGCTGTTTTTT. This encodes CATSVHTTGELFF.

The V call is TRBV15, the J call TRBJ2-3; a possible D gene is TRBD2 (5 bases). The V and J ends lost 2 bases and 4 bases respectively, with 16 bases between them. The CDR3 has 16 amino acids. Germline assignment: CDR1 LNHNV and CDR2 YYDKDF (reference sequence). CDR3 sequence (DNA): TGTGCCACCAGCAGAAATCCGGGAACACCCGCAGATACGCAGTATTTT. Its translation: CATSRNPGTPADTQYF.

The chain couples TRBV7-2 to TRBJ2-5, with D maybe TRBD2 (6 bases). The V gene's germline CDR1 is SGHTA and CDR2 FQGNSA. V lost 2 bases, J lost 5 bases, and 12 bases lay in between. This CDR3 has 14 residues. The CDR3 sequence: CASSLFGGSETQYF. The CDR3 DNA is TGTGCCAGCAGCTTATTCGGGGGTTCGGAGACCCAGTACTTC.

As concerns this clone: This sequence may be a read error, since a much larger clone differs from it by one base. The same CDR3 arises from other DNA sequences in this sample as well. The chain uses TRBV7-2 and TRBJ2-3; D uncertain. The CDR3 sequence is 13 residues long. Germline-derived CDR1 and CDR2 are SGHTA and FQGNSA. The germline V and J ends were trimmed by 3 bases and 0 bases, with 4 bases remaining between them. CDR3 amino acids: CASSLGSTDTQYF. CDR3 coding DNA: TGTGCCAGCAGCTTGGGTAGCACAGATACGCAGTATTTT.